A selection of T cell receptor beta chains follows, all from one sample in a study of glioma-infiltrating T cells after dendritic cell vaccination. Produced via immunoSEQ multiplex PCR; TCRdb's table is partial and in-frame only. The table records approximately 85,000 clones, about 85% of them present only once. The specimen was blood, collected after dendritic cell vaccination. These receptors were collected from a human donor with glioblastoma. CDR3s include the opening cysteine and the closing phenylalanine or tryptophan. D genes are given only for firm matches. Clone size is stated in some rows and not others, as once, few, many or a class when expanded.

>TRBD1|TRBJ1-2|NA|TRBV18
CASSPGQGDWNGGYTF
TGTGCCAGCTCACCGGGACAGGGAGATTGGAATGGAGGCTACACCTTC
>TRBD2|TRBJ2-3|NA|TRBV27
CASRTGTSADTQYF
TGTGCCAGCAGGACCGGGACTAGCGCAGATACGCAGTATTTT
>NA|TRBJ1-2|few|TRBV6-5
CASSYSLRDGYTF
TGTGCCAGCAGTTACTCCTTGAGGGATGGCTACACCTTC
>NA|TRBJ1-4|NA|TRBV5-5
CASSFLNEKLFF
TGTGCCAGCAGCTTCCTAAATGAAAAACTGTTTTTT
>NA|TRBJ2-7|NA|TRBV7-2
CASSLGSWEQYF
TGTGCCAGCAGCTTGGGCAGTTGGGAGCAGTACTTC
>TRBD1|TRBJ2-7|once|TRBV14
CASSPTGGHEQYF
TGTGCCAGCAGCCCGACAGGGGGACACGAGCAGTACTTC
>NA|TRBJ2-6|NA|TRBV11-2
CASSYISGANVLTF
TGTGCCAGCAGCTATATCTCTGGGGCCAACGTCCTGACTTTC
>TRBD2|TRBJ2-7|NA|TRBV6-5
CASSSSGNLYEQYF
TGTGCCAGCAGTTCCAGCGGGAACCTCTACGAGCAGTACTTC
>NA|TRBJ1-1|NA|TRBV5-4
CASSFGRDDVYFF
TGTGCCAGCAGCTTCGGACGGGATGACGTTTATTTCTTT
>NA|TRBJ1-1|few|TRBV4-1
CASSQELRVENTEAFF
TGCGCCAGCAGCCAGGAGTTGCGGGTTGAGAACACTGAAGCTTTCTTT
>TRBD1|TRBJ1-5|NA|TRBV6-1
CASSDRDRQPQHF
TGTGCCAGCAGCGACAGGGATCGTCAGCCCCAGCATTTT
>NA|TRBJ1-5|once|TRBV28
CASSNYDRPQHF
TGTGCCAGCAGCAACTATGACCGGCCCCAGCATTTT
>TRBD1|TRBJ2-7|NA|TRBV6-4
CAGYPGQGSYEQYF
TGTGCCGGGTACCCTGGACAGGGTTCCTACGAGCAGTACTTC
>NA|TRBJ2-2|NA|TRBV7-3
CASSLMGAGDWTGELFF
TGTGCCAGCAGCTTAATGGGGGCGGGGGATTGGACCGGGGAGCTGTTTTTT
>TRBD1|TRBJ2-3|NA|TRBV9
CASSVALTGQGSTDTQYF
TGTGCCAGCAGCGTAGCCCTAACGGGACAGGGTAGTACAGATACGCAGTATTTT
>TRBD2|TRBJ2-7|NA|TRBV7-2
CASSLDASGRYEQYF
TGTGCCAGCAGCTTAGATGCTAGCGGGAGATACGAGCAGTACTTC
>NA|TRBJ1-3|NA|TRBV5-6
CASSNLDRSSGNTIYF
TGTGCCAGCAGCAATCTTGACAGGAGCTCTGGAAACACCATATATTTT
>NA|TRBJ1-2|NA|TRBV20-1
CSSGDYGYTF
TGCAGCTCAGGGGACTATGGCTACACCTTC
>TRBD1|TRBJ1-2|once|TRBV7-2
CASSSRQGRYGYTF
TGTGCCAGCAGCTCGCGACAGGGACGCTATGGCTACACCTTC
>NA|TRBJ2-5|NA|TRBV28
CASSLSPRGFGETQYF
TGTGCCAGCAGTTTATCCCCCAGGGGTTTTGGGGAGACCCAGTACTTC
>TRBD1|TRBJ1-3|NA|TRBV5-6
CASSLVRGLGNTIYF
TGTGCCAGCAGCTTGGTCAGGGGGCTTGGAAACACCATATATTTT
>TRBD1|TRBJ2-2|NA|TRBV5-4
CASSFWTGGDTGELFF
TGTGCCAGCAGCTTCTGGACAGGGGGAGACACCGGGGAGCTGTTTTTT